What follows describes a single T cell receptor (beta chain). The data are from a study of spatial heterogeneity in lung cancer. On the study more broadly: Detected sequences consistently included more beta-chain ones than alpha-chain ones. Unique TCR and UMI combinations averaged more than ten appearances each in raw reads.

V lost 6 bases to trimming and J lost 3 bases; unmatched junction nucleotides: 2. Germline V gene lookup returns CDR1 MDHEN and CDR2 SYDVKM. The CDR3 length is 13 residues. TCRdb ran MiXCR on the 5' RACE reads and lists one entry per CDR3 protein. This table has 110,000 or so distinct CDR3 sequences, under 14% appearing once. Time point noted: blood at routine non-recurrence follow-up after resection. Frozen PBMC, nontumor lung or tumor provided whole RNA, which was sequenced unsorted. This chain joins TRBV28 and TRBJ2-7, with 10 bases matching TRBD2. The specimen comprised PBMCs, sampled at follow-up. The TCR originated in a female donor with early-stage non-small cell lung cancer. For the CDR3, the DNA is TGTGCCAGCAGGGGGACTAGCGTCTACGAGCAGTACTTC. Translated: CASRGTSVYEQYF.